The next 17 T cell receptor beta chains were all read from a single sample in a study of T cells in Graves' hyperthyroidism and ophthalmopathy. Using RNA transcripts as the source, TCR beta CDR3 regions were amplified. A first-round RT-PCR of the TCR CDR3 used the HTBI primer set. TCRdb reprocessed the multiplex PCR reads via MiXCR and lists one record per CDR3 protein. The top ten hold approximately 13% of the sample, which has over 400,000 distinct CDR3 sequences, over 12% seen once. Specimen: blood. The receptors stem from a man younger than 35 with Graves' ophthalmopathy.

This clonotype was counted many times. J is TRBJ2-3 and V is TRBV7-3; TRBD2 might be the D (6 bases). The V end was cut by 2 bases, the J end by 9 bases, with 9 bases between. This CDR3 contains 12 residues. Per the germline V gene, CDR1 is SGHTA and CDR2 is FQGTGA. Written as DNA, the CDR3 is TGTGCCAGCAGCTTAGACGGGGGAACGCAGTATTTT. Protein: CASSLDGGTQYF.

This clonotype was picked up many times. The CDR3 nucleotides read TGTGCCAGCAGCCCGACAGGTCCCCGGACTTATACGCAGTATTTT. This encodes CASSPTGPRTYTQYF. This chain uses TRBV3-1 with TRBJ2-3, with D possibly TRBD1 on 6 matching bases. This CDR3 comprises 15 residues. Germline CDR1 and CDR2: LGHDT and YNNKEL (reference sequence). Trimming took off 4 bases at V and 7 bases at J, with 18 bases between the two ends.

This chain connects TRBV20-1 to TRBJ2-3, with D possibly TRBD1 on 6 matching bases. The CDR3 is 17 amino acids. In germline, CDR1 is DFQATT, CDR2 SNEGSKA (reference sequence). V was pared by 0 bases and J by 0 bases, with 16 bases between. CDR3 protein: CSARDRATGTSTDTQYF. CDR3 in DNA: TGCAGTGCTAGAGATCGGGCCACAGGGACCAGCACAGATACGCAGTATTTT.

The chain has TRBV19 and TRBJ2-7; a weak D match, TRBD1 (5 bases). CDR3 size: 15 residues. Germline V gene lookup returns CDR1 LNHDA and CDR2 SQIVND (reference sequence). V shed 4 bases and J shed 0 bases, with 13 bases lying between them. The DNA for the CDR3 is TGTGCCAGTAGTACCTCGCACAGGAGCTCCTACGAGCAGTACTTC. Translating it yields CASSTSHRSSYEQYF.

This clonotype was picked up a small number of times. The genes are TRBV19 and TRBJ2-2; tentative D call: TRBD2 (6 bases). Per the germline V gene, CDR1 is LNHDA and CDR2 is SQIVND (reference sequence). V shed 4 bases and J shed 3 bases, with 12 bases lying between them. The CDR3 length is 15 residues. CDR3 DNA: TGTGCCAGTAGTACCGAGGGAGGTTACACCGGGGAGCTGTTTTTT. It codes for CASSTEGGYTGELFF.

This clonotype was detected many times. CDR3 coding DNA: TGTGCCAGCAGCTCCCCGGGACAGGGGTACAATGAGCAGTTCTTC. It codes for CASSSPGQGYNEQFF. The chain is built from TRBV5-6 and TRBJ2-1, with 10 bases matching TRBD1. The CDR3 runs 15 residues. Unmatched junction bases numbered 4, after V lost 3 bases and J lost 4 bases. Per the germline V gene, CDR1 is SGHDT and CDR2 is YYEEEE.

This clonotype was observed many times. The V call is TRBV6-1, the J call TRBJ1-5; no clear D. Germline V CDR1 and CDR2: MNHNS, SASEGT. The CDR3 loop spans 13 amino acids. Trimming removed 6 bases from V and 5 bases from J, with 11 bases in between. CDR3 coding DNA: TGTGCCAGCAGATATCAGGTGGATCAGCCCCAGCATTTT. Its translation is CASRYQVDQPQHF.

This clonotype was seen at least ten times. The gene calls are TRBV6-1 and TRBJ1-2; D is unclear. Germline V CDR1 and CDR2: MNHNS, SASEGT. CDR3 length equals 15 residues. Trimming cost V 2 bases and J 0 bases, with 10 bases left between them. CDR3 DNA: TGTGCCAGCAGTGAAACTCCCTCGGCTAACTATGGCTACACCTTC. Translated: CASSETPSANYGYTF.

The rearrangement uses TRBV6-2 or TRBV6-3 and TRBJ1-5, with D possibly TRBD1 on 5 matching bases. The V end lost 5 bases, the J end lost 6 bases, and 20 bases lay between the germline ends. This CDR3 has 16 amino acids. Germline V lookup: CDR1 MNHEY, CDR2 SVGEGT. The CDR3 nucleotides read TGTGCCAGCAGTACCCTCGGACGGCGGGGGAGTCAGCCCCAGCATTTT. It yields the protein CASSTLGRRGSQPQHF.

In this sample, this clonotype turned up many times. V usage is TRBV11-3 and J usage is TRBJ2-1; no definite D call. V dropped 3 bases and J dropped 2 bases, with 5 bases sitting between them. Germline CDR1 SGHNT, CDR2 YENEEA. This CDR3 has 13 residues. The CDR3 here is CASSFGPYNEQFF. CDR3 in DNA: TGTGCCAGCAGCTTCGGGCCCTACAATGAGCAGTTCTTC.

This clonotype was seen only a few times. This chain links TRBV29-1 with TRBJ1-2; 7 bases align to TRBD1. The CDR3 has 12 amino acids. With 6 bases clipped from V and 1 base from J, the junction kept 2 bases outside the gene matches. Germline V gives CDR1 SQVTM, CDR2 ANQGSEA. The CDR3 coding sequence is TGCAGCGTCAACAGGGGTAACTATGGCTACACCTTC. Its translation is CSVNRGNYGYTF.

This sequence joins TRBV18 and TRBJ2-4; no reliable D call. CDR1 KGHSH and CDR2 LQKENI come from the germline V gene. The length of the CDR3 is 15 residues. V was clipped by 0 bases and J by 0 bases, with 6 bases between them. CDR3 amino acids: CASSPPGLAKNIQYF. In DNA form, the CDR3 reads TGTGCCAGCTCACCACCCGGGCTAGCCAAAAACATTCAGTACTTC. Complete variable domain (other parts from reference TRBV18 and TRBJ2-4): NAGVMQNPRHLVRRRGQEARLRCSPMKGHSHVYWYRQLPEEGLKFMVYLQKENIIDESGMPKERFSAEFPKEGPSILRIQQVVRGDSAAYFCASSPPGLAKNIQYFGAGTRLSVL.

This clonotype was seen a few times. This chain links TRBV5-8 with TRBJ1-1; TRBD1 aligns across 7 bases. The CDR3 totals 16 residues. Losses at the gene ends were 0 bases for V and 1 base for J; bases not matched to a gene: 6. CDR1 is SGHTS, CDR2 YDEGEE, per germline. The CDR3 spells CASSLASGGGNTEAFF. CDR3 DNA: TGTGCCAGCAGCTTGGCCTCAGGGGGGGGGAACACTGAAGCTTTCTTT.

Note on this clonotype: A read error may account for a junction end that differs from germline. The chain recombines TRBV4-1 with TRBJ1-1, with D maybe TRBD1 (5 bases). The germline V gene encodes CDR1 MGHRA and CDR2 YSYEKL. This CDR3 spans 15 amino acids. CDR3 bases: TGCGCCAACAGCCAAACCCCACGGGGGGACACTGAAGCTTTCTTT. Its protein product is CANSQTPRGDTEAFF.

The chain employs TRBV11-3 and TRBJ2-4; D is perhaps TRBD1 or TRBD2 (5 bases each). The germline V and J ends were trimmed by 2 bases and 2 bases, with 13 bases remaining between them. Germline V CDR1 and CDR2: SGHNT, YENEEA. The length of the CDR3 is 16 residues. CDR3 loop: CASSLYEGRPKNIQYF. CDR3 bases: TGTGCCAGCAGCTTATATGAGGGGCGGCCCAAAAACATTCAGTACTTC.

This clonotype was picked up a small number of times. A read error is possible here, since a much larger clone lies one base away. This chain connects TRBV11-1 to TRBJ2-4; D is possibly TRBD2 (5 bases). Germline V gene lookup returns CDR1 SGHAT and CDR2 FQDESV (reference sequence). There are 14 residues in the CDR3. CDR3 bases: TGTGCCAGCAGCTTAGTCCTAGCCAAAGACATTCAGTACTTC. Residues: CASSLVLAKDIQYF.

This chain connects TRBV2 to TRBJ2-1, with TRBD2 identical over 8 bases. This CDR3 has 16 amino acids. Per germline, CDR1 SNHLY and CDR2 FYNNEI. With 2 bases clipped from V and 3 bases from J, the junction kept 6 bases outside the gene matches. CDR3 amino acids: CASSENTGLDYNEQFF. CDR3 nucleotides: TGTGCCAGCAGTGAAAATACGGGACTAGACTACAATGAGCAGTTCTTC.